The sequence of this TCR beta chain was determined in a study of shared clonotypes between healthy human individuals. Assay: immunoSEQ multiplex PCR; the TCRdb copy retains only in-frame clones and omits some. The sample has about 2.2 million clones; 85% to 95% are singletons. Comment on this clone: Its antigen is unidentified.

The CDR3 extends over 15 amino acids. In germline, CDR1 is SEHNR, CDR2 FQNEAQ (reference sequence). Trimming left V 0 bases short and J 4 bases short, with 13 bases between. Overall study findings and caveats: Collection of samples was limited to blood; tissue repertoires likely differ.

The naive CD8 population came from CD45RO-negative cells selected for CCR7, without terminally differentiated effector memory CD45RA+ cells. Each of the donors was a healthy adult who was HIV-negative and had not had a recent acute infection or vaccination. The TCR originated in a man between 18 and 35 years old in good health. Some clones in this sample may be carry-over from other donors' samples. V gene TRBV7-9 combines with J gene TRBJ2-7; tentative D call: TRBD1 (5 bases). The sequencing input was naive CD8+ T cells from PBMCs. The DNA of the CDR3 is TGTGCCAGCAGCTTAGCCCAGGGTCCTTTATACGAGCAGTACTTC. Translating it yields CASSLAQGPLYEQYF.